The clone carrying this T cell receptor (beta chain) was observed at least ten times. Its antigen is not known. A template switching step contributed a universal primer site, while unique molecular identifiers were present in the cDNA. TCRdb independently ran MiXCR on the 5' RACE reads; one entry per CDR3 protein. The repertoire has approximately 280,000 distinct CDR3 sequences, less than 9% of them found once; the top ten carry over 2%. The data were taken from a study of identical twins. Broader study findings: Models predicted less out-of-frame TCR alpha sharing in monozygotic twins than was found. Abundant cord blood beta clonotypes carried fewer insertions; memory repertoires showed none.

Healthy Caucasians made up all donors. The data were also submitted as part of a second study, on yellow fever vaccine responses in identical twins.

The sequencing input was memory (CD45RO+) T cells sorted from blood. The receptor comes from a woman aged 18-35 years in good health.

The CDR3 protein is CAISEPSGRSKGWFF. The CDR3 region has the DNA TGTGCCATCAGTGAGCCTAGCGGGAGGTCGAAAGGTTGGTTCTTC. V gene TRBV10-3 combines with J gene TRBJ2-1; TRBD2 agrees at 11 bases. Germline CDR1 reads ENHRY; CDR2 reads SYGVKD. The CDR3 sequence is 15 residues long. V shed 2 bases and J 15 bases; nucleotides not matched to a gene: 12.